The T cell receptor beta chain under discussion was sequenced for a study of graft-versus-host responses after intestinal transplantation. With 4 bases clipped from V and 10 bases from J, the junction kept 7 bases outside the gene matches. The CDR3 is made up of 13 amino acids. Germline-derived CDR1 and CDR2 are SGHTS and YDEGEE. Sequencing was performed with immunoSEQ multiplex PCR; in TCRdb, only in-frame clones are kept and a portion is missing. The sample comprises about 26,000 clones, 82% of which are singletons, and roughly 0.7% rests with the top ten. On this clone itself: Its antigen is undetermined.

This specimen consisted of unstimulated CD4+ T cells sorted from spleen or lymph node cells, obtained before intestinal transplant. The chain employs TRBV5-8 and TRBJ2-1; the match to TRBD2 covers 8 bases. This clonotype originated in a human donor who received an intestinal transplant. The CDR3 here is CASSRGLVGEQFF. CDR3 sequence (DNA): TGTGCCAGCAGCAGGGGACTAGTGGGGGAGCAGTTCTTC.